These 24 T cell receptor beta chains originate from one sample sequenced in a study of blood T cell repertoires in COVID-19. Using immunoSEQ multiplex PCR, the repertoire was profiled, and TCRdb retains in-frame clones only, with some absent. In the table there are about 83,000 clones, around 90% of which are singletons. The specimen was peripheral blood. The receptors derive from an elderly man with active or convalescent COVID-19.

The chain uses TRBV11-3 and TRBJ1-4; 9 bases are shared with TRBD1. The CDR3 is made up of 15 amino acids. V shed 5 bases, J shed 7 bases, and the junction held 8 bases outside the gene matches. Per the germline V gene, CDR1 is SGHNT and CDR2 is YENEEA. CDR3 protein: CASSPGGTGREKLFF. For the CDR3, the DNA is TGTGCCAGCAGCCCAGGTGGGACAGGGCGTGAAAAACTGTTTTTT.

CDR3 in DNA: TGTGCCAGCAGTGAATCCAGGGGCACCTACAATGAGCAGTTCTTC. Residues: CASSESRGTYNEQFF. This chain uses TRBV6-1 with TRBJ2-1, with D possibly TRBD1 on 6 matching bases. This CDR3 has 15 residues. V gave up 2 bases and J gave up 2 bases, with 10 bases separating them. Per germline, CDR1 MNHNS and CDR2 SASEGT.

This chain uses TRBV24-1 with TRBJ2-1; D call uncertain. The CDR3 spans 16 residues. Germline V CDR1 and CDR2: KGHDR, SFDVKD. V lost 2 bases to trimming and J lost 0 bases, with 10 bases between them. CDR3 residues: CATSDSQSRSYNEQFF. The CDR3 DNA reads TGTGCCACCAGTGATTCACAGTCCCGCTCCTACAATGAGCAGTTCTTC.

The rearrangement joins TRBV6-5 to TRBJ1-2, with D maybe TRBD1 (5 bases). This CDR3 has 13 residues. The V end lost 11 bases, the J end lost 8 bases, and 21 bases lay between the germline ends. Looked up from germline, CDR1 is MNHEY and CDR2 is SVGAGI. The CDR3 bases are TGTGCCGCCCAGGGTGCCGGTGTTATGGGCTACACCTTC. Its protein product is CAAQGAGVMGYTF.

The chain carries TRBV3-1 (or the pseudogene TRBV3-2) and TRBJ1-4; 7 nucleotides match TRBD1. The CDR3 has 15 residues. V dropped 4 bases and J dropped 5; count of bases not matched to a gene: 7. Germline CDR1 is LGHDT and CDR2 is YNNKEL (reference sequence). The CDR3 region is CASSPDRDYNEKLFF. The CDR3 DNA sequence: TGTGCCAGCAGCCCAGACAGGGACTACAATGAAAAACTGTTTTTT.

The rearrangement links TRBV7-9 to TRBJ1-2, with 8 bases lining up with TRBD1. The CDR3 has 15 residues. V shed 7 bases, J shed 6 bases, and the junction held 13 bases outside the gene matches. Per the germline V gene, CDR1 is SEHNR and CDR2 is FQNEAQ (reference sequence). CDR3 nucleotides: TGTGCCAGCACCTCAGGGGGCGAAATTATCGATGGCTACACCTTC. This encodes CASTSGGEIIDGYTF.

This clone appeared a single time. CDR3 DNA sequence: TGTGCCAGCGGACATACATATAATTCACCCCTCCACTTT. This encodes CASGHTYNSPLHF. The V gene is TRBV27, the J gene TRBJ1-6; perhaps TRBD1 as D (5 bases). Trimming took off 8 bases at V and 4 bases at J, with 9 bases between the two ends. There are 13 residues in the CDR3. Germline V gene lookup returns CDR1 MNHEY and CDR2 SMNVEV (reference sequence).

This clone was seen only once. This chain uses TRBV7-3 with TRBJ2-2, with 14 bases aligning to TRBD2. CDR1 is SGHTA and CDR2 is FQGTGA in the germline V gene. The CDR3 runs to 17 residues. Trimming removed 5 bases from V and 5 bases from J; junction bases left unmatched: 7. For the CDR3, the DNA is TGTGCCAGCAGCCTCCCCGGACTAGCGGGAGGAACCGGGGAGCTGTTTTTT. This encodes CASSLPGLAGGTGELFF.

The chain joins TRBV6-1 to TRBJ1-2, with a tentative D call TRBD1 (5 bases). This CDR3 has 14 residues. V gave up 3 bases and J gave up 3 bases, with 11 bases separating them. Germline CDR1 and CDR2: MNHNS and SASEGT. CDR3 amino acids: CASSDPGVHYGYTF. DNA for the CDR3: TGTGCCAGCAGTGACCCGGGGGTGCACTATGGCTACACCTTC.

This chain connects TRBV4-1 to TRBJ1-3; possible D gene TRBD1, 5 bases. This CDR3 has 21 residues. Trimming took 4 bases from V and 0 from J, leaving 28 bases between them. The germline gives CDR1 MGHRA, CDR2 YSYEKL. Here the CDR3 reads CASSLKGLVGGMARSGNTIYF. CDR3 in DNA: TGCGCCAGCAGCCTCAAAGGACTCGTGGGGGGGATGGCTCGCTCTGGAAACACCATATATTTT.

The V and J genes are TRBV7-9 and TRBJ1-4; D unresolved. The CDR3 totals 15 residues. CDR1 and CDR2 from the germline V gene are SEHNR and FQNEAQ (reference sequence). Trimming shortened V by 1 base and J by 0 bases, and 6 bases separated the two germline ends. DNA of the CDR3: TGTGCCAGCAGCTTAGGCGATGCAACTAATGAAAAACTGTTTTTT. Translation: CASSLGDATNEKLFF.

The chain combines TRBV5-4 with TRBJ1-1; D gene unclear. The germline V and J ends were trimmed by 0 bases and 1 base, with 10 bases remaining between them. Germline V gene lookup returns CDR1 SGHNT and CDR2 YYREEE (reference sequence). The CDR3 is 15 amino acids. CDR3 amino acids: CASSLGLRENTEAFF. The CDR3 nucleotides read TGTGCCAGCAGCTTGGGTCTGCGGGAGAACACTGAAGCTTTCTTT.

The CDR3 DNA follows: TGTGCCAGCAGTTTATCCCCAGGATTCGCTGGGGCCAACGTCCTGACTTTC. Residues: CASSLSPGFAGANVLTF. The chain recombines TRBV27 with TRBJ2-6; D is undetermined. The CDR3 has 17 amino acids. V was trimmed by 0 bases and J by 2 bases, leaving 11 bases between them. Per the germline V gene, CDR1 is MNHEY and CDR2 is SMNVEV (reference sequence).

The chain links TRBV7-9 to TRBJ2-3; D remains ambiguous. The CDR3 consists of 14 residues. CDR1 and CDR2 from the germline V gene are SEHNR and FQNEAQ (reference sequence). The germline V and J ends were trimmed by 2 bases and 0 bases, with 6 bases remaining between them. CDR3: CASSLSQSTDTQYF. The DNA of the CDR3 is TGTGCCAGCAGCTTAAGTCAGAGCACAGATACGCAGTATTTT.

This chain connects TRBV7-9 to TRBJ2-5; TRBD2 aligns across 7 bases. The trim removed 4 bases at V and 9 bases at J, leaving 2 bases unmatched. The germline V gene has CDR1 SEHNR and CDR2 FQNEAQ (reference sequence). The CDR3 is 11 residues long. CDR3 region: CASSWAGAQYF. The DNA for the CDR3 is TGTGCCAGCAGCTGGGCGGGGGCCCAGTACTTC.

The V and J genes are TRBV10-2 and TRBJ1-1, with 12 bases matching TRBD1. The CDR3 sequence is 15 residues long. V lost 8 bases and J lost 11; bases outside the gene matches: 15. Per the germline V gene, CDR1 is WSHSY and CDR2 is SAAADI. The chain's CDR3 is CASHGTGTGGGKAFF. CDR3 in DNA: TGCGCCAGCCATGGGACCGGGACAGGGGGCGGGAAGGCTTTCTTT.

The chain joins TRBV28 to TRBJ2-7; TRBD1 matches at 7 bases. From germline, CDR1 is MDHEN and CDR2 SYDVKM. The trim removed 4 bases at V and 0 bases at J, leaving 6 bases unmatched. The CDR3 contains 15 residues. CDR3 in amino acids: CASSSKTGASYEQYV. As DNA, the CDR3 is TGTGCCAGCAGTTCGAAAACAGGGGCCTCCTACGAGCAGTACGTC.

This clone has only one observation. The chain links TRBV11-2 to TRBJ2-1; 12 nucleotides agree with TRBD2. This CDR3 spans 15 amino acids. The germline CDR1 and CDR2 sequences are SGHAT and FQNNGV. Trimming at V came to 4 bases and at J to 5 bases, leaving 3 bases not matched to a gene. CDR3 nucleotide sequence: TGTGCCAGCAGCTCAGGACTAGCGGGGCACAATGAGCAGTTCTTC. It translates to CASSSGLAGHNEQFF.

The chain has TRBV4-2 and TRBJ2-1, with 14 nucleotides matching TRBD2. V lost 3 bases to trimming and J lost 6 bases; unmatched junction nucleotides: 7. This CDR3 has 17 amino acids. Germline V gives CDR1 LGHNA, CDR2 YNFKEQ. The CDR3 coding sequence is TGTGCCAGCAGCCAGTCACCTGGGACTAGCGGGGGCAATGAGCAGTTCTTC. This codes for CASSQSPGTSGGNEQFF.

As regards this clone: Mismatch with germline at one junction end may stem from a read error. The V gene is TRBV7-9, the J gene TRBJ1-1; D not resolved. The CDR3 is 12 amino acids. The germline V gene encodes CDR1 SEHNR and CDR2 FQNEAQ (reference sequence). As DNA, the CDR3 is TGTGCCAGCAGCTTAGAAGCGGCGGTTTGGGGCTTT. Encoded protein: CASSLEAAVWGF.

This clone was found once. The V call is TRBV5-1, the J call TRBJ1-1; no reliable D call. From germline, CDR1 is SGHRS and CDR2 YFSETQ. The V end was cut by 3 bases, the J end by 6 bases, with 18 bases between. The CDR3 has 15 residues. DNA of the CDR3: TGCGCCAGCAGCTCCCAGCTCGAGGTTAACGCTGAAGCTTTCTTT. Its protein product is CASSSQLEVNAEAFF.

The chain couples TRBV28 to TRBJ1-4; no firm D call. CDR3 length equals 18 residues. Trimming left V 2 bases short and J 4 bases short, with 20 bases between. From germline, CDR1 is MDHEN and CDR2 SYDVKM. The CDR3: CASSLSGQRGVYNEKLFF. The DNA of the CDR3 is TGTGCCAGCAGTTTAAGTGGTCAGAGAGGAGTATATAATGAAAAACTGTTTTTT.

The rearrangement uses TRBV4-1 and TRBJ1-6; D not resolved. Germline V lookup: CDR1 MGHRA, CDR2 YSYEKL. Between the trimmed V and J ends, which lost 0 bases and 10 bases, there was a span of 10 bases. This CDR3 spans 14 amino acids. The DNA of the CDR3 is TGCGCCAGCAGCCAAGATTTAGGCGGCTCACCCCTCCACTTT. It codes for CASSQDLGGSPLHF.

This clone appeared a single time. V usage is TRBV5-1 and J usage is TRBJ2-3, with TRBD2 matching over 9 bases. The CDR3 consists of 14 residues. Germline CDR1 and CDR2: SGHRS and YFSETQ. V trimming: 5 bases; J trimming: 7 bases; junction bases outside the gene matches: 8. CDR3 protein: CASRLGSGGNTQYF. The CDR3 DNA reads as TGCGCCAGCAGACTCGGTAGCGGGGGTAATACGCAGTATTTT.